This entry is about one TCR beta chain. Here immunoSEQ multiplex PCR was the method, and the copy in TCRdb shows in-frame clones only, minus some. The sample consists of some 2,000,000 clones, almost 96% of them appearing once. Nashville, Tennessee was home to all donors, who were Caucasian adults. The length of the CDR3 is 18 residues. Looked up from germline, CDR1 is MGHRA and CDR2 is YSYEKL. J was trimmed by 0 bases and V by 5 bases; bases with no gene match: 12. This sample was included in a study of shared clonotypes between healthy human individuals. This rearrangement joins TRBV4-1 to TRBJ2-2; 7 bases map to TRBD2. Sequencing was done on a sample of naive CD4+ T cells sorted from blood. The subset was: CD45RA+ positively selected. This receptor was obtained from a man aged 18 to 35 in good health. The CDR3 sequence: CASSSRGLADTNTGELFF. DNA for the CDR3: TGCGCCAGCAGCTCCCGGGGTCTAGCGGATACGAACACCGGGGAGCTGTTTTTT.